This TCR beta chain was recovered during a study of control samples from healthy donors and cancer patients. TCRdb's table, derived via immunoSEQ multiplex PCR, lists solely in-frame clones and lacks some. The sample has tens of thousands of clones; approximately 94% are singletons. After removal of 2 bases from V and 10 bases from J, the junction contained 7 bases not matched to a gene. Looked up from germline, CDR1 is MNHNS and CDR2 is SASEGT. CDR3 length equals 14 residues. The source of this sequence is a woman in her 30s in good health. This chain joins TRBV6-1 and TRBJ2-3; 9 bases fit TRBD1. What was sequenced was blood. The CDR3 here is CASSETGGGPPQYF. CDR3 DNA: TGTGCCAGCAGTGAAACAGGGGGCGGCCCTCCGCAGTATTTT.